What follows are 21 T cell receptor beta chains derived from one specimen sequenced in a study of CD8 T cells in ankylosing spondylitis. Each CDR3 protein gets one entry after TCRdb re-called the 5' RACE reads with MiXCR. The profile shows 350,000 or so distinct CDR3 sequences, approximately 15% of them singletons. The sequencing sample was made of blood, either unsorted or a sorted T cell fraction (not recorded which). The receptors originated from a male donor with ankylosing spondylitis or in good health (not recorded which).

This chain uses TRBV3-1 with TRBJ1-1; D remains unclear. V gave up 3 bases and J gave up 5 bases, with 10 bases separating them. Germline-derived CDR1 and CDR2 are LGHDT and YNNKEL (reference sequence). The CDR3 has 13 residues. Written as DNA, the CDR3 is TGTGCCAGCAGCCAGGCCGGGAGTACTGAAGCTTTCTTT. It codes for CASSQAGSTEAFF.

This clonotype was recorded at least ten times. V usage is TRBV7-6 and J usage is TRBJ2-7; 14 bases are shared with TRBD2. This CDR3 has 19 residues. Trimming cost V 5 bases and J 0 bases; bases outside gene matches: 12. The germline gives CDR1 SGHVS, CDR2 FNYEAQ. CDR3 amino acids: CASSKRGLAGEPSSYEQYF. The CDR3 DNA sequence: TGTGCCAGCAGCAAAAGGGGACTAGCGGGAGAACCTAGCTCCTACGAGCAGTACTTC.

The rearrangement uses TRBV20-1 and TRBJ2-1; unclear D gene. The germline V gene encodes CDR1 DFQATT and CDR2 SNEGSKA (reference sequence). The CDR3 consists of 10 residues. V lost 4 bases, J lost 8 bases, and 6 bases lay in between. CDR3 sequence reads: CSAIYYEQFF. The CDR3 bases are TGCAGTGCTATATACTATGAGCAGTTCTTC.

The chain combines TRBV12-3 or TRBV12-4 with TRBJ2-3, with TRBD2 identical over 10 bases. CDR3 length: 15 amino acids. V gave up 7 bases and J gave up 5 bases; unmatched junction bases: 9. The CDR3 is CASTIAGGPRDTQYF. The CDR3 bases are TGTGCCAGCACCATAGCGGGGGGCCCGAGAGATACGCAGTATTTT.

This clonotype appeared a few times. The chain recombines TRBV2 with TRBJ1-6; a weak D match, TRBD1 (5 bases). V shed 4 bases and J shed 6 bases, with 10 bases lying between them. The germline CDR1 and CDR2 sequences are SNHLY and FYNNEI. This CDR3 is built from 14 residues. The chain's CDR3 is CASSGLGANSPLHF. The CDR3 DNA reads TGTGCCAGCAGTGGATTAGGGGCTAATTCACCCCTCCACTTT.

In this sample, this clonotype turned up once. The J gene is TRBJ2-1, the V gene TRBV7-2; TRBD2 matches at 14 bases. The CDR3 consists of 17 residues. Germline V gene lookup returns CDR1 SGHTA and CDR2 FQGNSA. Losses at the gene ends were 5 bases for V and 6 bases for J; bases not matched to a gene: 9. CDR3 amino acids: CASSRRGLAGAGNEQFF. DNA of the CDR3: TGTGCCAGCAGCCGTCGGGGACTAGCGGGAGCGGGCAATGAGCAGTTCTTC.

The chain uses TRBV5-1 and TRBJ2-3; unclear D gene. The germline V gene encodes CDR1 SGHRS and CDR2 YFSETQ. V lost 1 base to trimming and J lost 6 bases, with 15 bases between them. CDR3 length: 15 amino acids. CDR3 loop: CASSLYLGPRDTQYF. The CDR3 coding sequence is TGCGCCAGCAGCTTGTATCTAGGCCCCCGGGATACGCAGTATTTT.

The V gene is TRBV11-2, the J gene TRBJ2-5; D is unclear. This CDR3 has 13 amino acids. The germline V and J ends were trimmed by 1 base and 1 base, with 4 bases remaining between them. Germline values: CDR1 SGHAT, CDR2 FQNNGV. CDR3 in amino acids: CASSLVVQETQYF. DNA for the CDR3: TGTGCCAGCAGCTTAGTAGTCCAAGAGACCCAGTACTTC.

CDR3 sequence: CATSDPGTGYNEQFF. The DNA for the CDR3 is TGTGCCACCAGTGACCCGGGGACAGGGTACAATGAGCAGTTCTTC. The V gene is TRBV24-1, the J gene TRBJ2-1, with 9 bases matching TRBD1. V lost 4 bases to trimming and J lost 4 bases; unmatched junction nucleotides: 4. There are 15 residues in the CDR3. The germline CDR1 and CDR2 sequences are KGHDR and SFDVKD.

This clonotype occurred a few times. The chain uses TRBV9 and TRBJ2-2, with D uncertain. Between the trimmed V and J ends, which lost 0 bases and 6 bases, there was a span of 3 bases. The CDR3 spans 12 residues. The germline gives CDR1 SGDLS, CDR2 YYNGEE. The CDR3 reads CASSVGPGELFF. The DNA for the CDR3 is TGTGCCAGCAGCGTAGGTCCCGGGGAGCTGTTTTTT.

The V call is TRBV10-2, the J call TRBJ1-2; no clear D gene. Trimming took 2 bases from V and 6 from J, leaving 10 bases between them. The CDR3 length is 13 residues. The germline V gene encodes CDR1 WSHSY and CDR2 SAAADI. Here the CDR3 reads CASSERRMDGYTF. The CDR3 bases are TGCGCCAGCAGTGAGAGGCGGATGGATGGCTACACCTTC.

The V and J genes are TRBV12-3 or TRBV12-4 and TRBJ2-7; TRBD1 matches at 7 bases. The V and J ends lost 6 bases and 0 bases, in that order; junction bases with no gene match: 5. The CDR3 runs 14 residues. The CDR3 spells CASRTGTASYEQYF. The CDR3 DNA reads as TGTGCCAGCAGGACCGGGACAGCCTCCTACGAGCAGTACTTC.

V is TRBV7-9 and J is TRBJ1-1; D is ambiguous. Looked up from germline, CDR1 is SEHNR and CDR2 is FQNEAQ (reference sequence). Trimming left V 1 base short and J 0 bases short, with 6 bases between. The CDR3 covers 14 residues. Written as DNA, the CDR3 is TGTGCCAGCAGCTTAGAGATCATGAACACTGAAGCTTTCTTT. Its translation is CASSLEIMNTEAFF.

This sequence joins TRBV11-2 and TRBJ2-4, with D possibly being TRBD2 (5 bases). The CDR3 extends over 14 amino acids. V lost 3 bases and J 2 bases, leaving 8 bases between the germline ends. Germline CDR1 SGHAT, CDR2 FQNNGV. CDR3 sequence: CASSFSGTKNIQYF. The DNA for the CDR3 is TGTGCCAGCAGCTTTTCCGGGACCAAAAACATTCAGTACTTC.

This clonotype was recorded at least ten times. The gene calls are TRBV5-1 and TRBJ2-2, with D possibly TRBD1 on 7 matching bases. This CDR3 spans 15 amino acids. V was trimmed by 6 bases and J by 2 bases, leaving 14 bases between them. From germline, CDR1 is SGHRS and CDR2 YFSETQ. CDR3 sequence reads: CASKVEGANTGELFF. The CDR3 coding sequence is TGCGCCAGCAAGGTGGAGGGGGCCAACACCGGGGAGCTGTTTTTT.

This clonotype was observed a handful of times. The V gene is TRBV10-1, the J gene TRBJ2-7; 7 bases line up with TRBD1. CDR3 size: 14 residues. Unmatched junction bases numbered 6, after V lost 5 bases and J lost 2 bases. Germline V CDR1 and CDR2: WNHNN, SYGVQD (reference sequence). The chain's CDR3 is CASSPTGKTYEQYF. CDR3 coding DNA: TGCGCCAGCAGTCCGACAGGGAAAACCTACGAGCAGTACTTC.

This clonotype was seen a few times. The gene calls are TRBV10-3 and TRBJ2-7; 8 bases fit TRBD2. Germline lookup yields CDR1 ENHRY and CDR2 SYGVKD. The CDR3 runs to 17 residues. Trimming at V came to 0 bases and at J to 5 bases, leaving 12 bases not matched to a gene. The CDR3, as DNA: TGTGCCATCAGTGAGTCGCGGGGGGACGGGAGGAGACACGAGCAGTACTTC. Residues: CAISESRGDGRRHEQYF.

The chain carries TRBV7-8 and TRBJ1-6, with 9 bases matching TRBD1. J was trimmed by 10 bases and V by 6 bases; bases with no gene match: 7. Germline V gene lookup returns CDR1 SGHVS and CDR2 FQNEAQ. The CDR3 is 14 residues long. CDR3 in amino acids: CASSRTDRGSPLHF. The CDR3 DNA sequence: TGTGCCAGCAGTCGAACGGACAGGGGCTCACCCCTCCACTTT.

V and J are TRBV3-1 and TRBJ2-3; 12 nucleotides match TRBD2. V was pared by 4 bases and J by 6 bases, with 5 bases of the junction left unmatched. The V gene's germline CDR1 is LGHDT and CDR2 YNNKEL (reference sequence). The CDR3 contains 15 residues. The CDR3 reads CASSRTSGVRDTQYF. CDR3 coding DNA: TGTGCCAGCAGCCGGACTAGCGGGGTTAGGGATACGCAGTATTTT.

This clonotype was seen more than once but under ten times. The chain is built from TRBV14 and TRBJ2-3, with TRBD2 matching 10 bases. Trimming removed 4 bases from V and 2 bases from J; junction bases left unmatched: 12. Germline V CDR1 and CDR2: SGHDN, FVKESK. The CDR3 consists of 18 residues. The CDR3 here is CASSPKPPGLAITDTQYF. As DNA, the CDR3 is TGTGCCAGCAGCCCGAAACCGCCGGGACTAGCGATCACAGATACGCAGTATTTT. The whole variable domain, filled in from reference TRBV14 and TRBJ2-3, reads EAGVTQFPSHSVIEKGQTVTLRCDPISGHDNLYWYRRVMGKEIKFLLHFVKESKQDESGMPNNRFLAERTGGTYSTLKVQPAELEDSGVYFCASSPKPPGLAITDTQYFGPGTRLTVL.

The chain joins TRBV20-1 to TRBJ2-5; TRBD1 aligns across 7 bases. Germline V CDR1 and CDR2: DFQATT, SNEGSKA (reference sequence). The CDR3 runs 12 residues. The V segment lost 4 bases and the J segment 2 bases; nucleotides outside the gene matches: 1. The CDR3 DNA reads as TGCAGTGCTACGACAGGGCAAGAGACCCAGTACTTC. It specifies CSATTGQETQYF.